This TCR beta chain was sequenced during a study of cytomegalovirus exposure and HLA in healthy donors. Broader study findings: The classifier reportedly diagnosed cytomegalovirus status with high sensitivity and specificity. One variant, a missense change in DCLRE1C, was linked in a later analysis to TCR beta V- and J-gene trimming. Certain indistinguishable V segments, among them TRBV6-2 and TRBV6-3, were excluded. Rarity held for most TCR sequences, but there were some public TCRs that occurred in many donors.

With respect to this clone: Antigen unknown.

The PCR contained 60 Vbeta and 13 Jbeta primers. Repertoires were generated with immunoSEQ multiplex PCR, while TCRdb's copy carries only in-frame clones and drops some. The sample holds some 120,000 clones; roughly 80% are singletons and the top ten take 20%. Germline assignment: CDR1 MGHRA and CDR2 YSYEKL. Trimming took 4 bases from V and 4 from J, leaving 34 bases between them. This CDR3 is 21 amino acids long. The J gene is TRBJ1-2, the V gene TRBV4-1; the D is unclear. The TCR sequence derives from a man aged 18 to 29 in good health and CMV-seropositive. Source material: PBMCs. The CDR3 DNA follows: TGCGCCAGCAGCCGAGAAGGAATTAGTGGTCGCCAAAAGGGAGACGCCTATGGCTACACCTTC. It translates to CASSREGISGRQKGDAYGYTF.